This T cell receptor beta chain comes out of a study of cytomegalovirus exposure and HLA in healthy donors. A multiplex PCR was run with 60 Vbeta primers and 13 Jbeta primers. The data were produced by immunoSEQ multiplex PCR, yet TCRdb's version contains in-frame clones alone and is incomplete. Here the sample spans 85,000 to 100,000 clones, about three quarters being singletons. This CDR3 is 18 amino acids long. Germline CDR1 reads SGHRS; CDR2 reads YFSETQ. V lost 0 bases and J lost 7; bases outside the gene matches: 11. This sequence was found in a human donor in good health. The J gene is TRBJ2-1, the V gene TRBV5-1; TRBD2 matches at 12 bases. Sequencing input: PBMCs. The CDR3 bases are TGCGCCAGCAGCTTGGCGGCTAGCGGGAGGGCCATGGGGAATGAGCAGTTCTTC. Its protein is CASSLAASGRAMGNEQFF.